The sequence of this T cell receptor (beta chain) was determined in a study of blood T cell repertoires in COVID-19. Study-wide background: There were acute and convalescent COVID-19 samples, and they came from the United States, Italy and Spain. PBMCs, B-cell-depleted T cells, or T cells were the source of the cDNA or gDNA that made up the material.

The authors' processing: Reference gene primers were amplified, and this amplification served to estimate nucleated cell counts. Profiling relied on immunoSEQ multiplex PCR, and the TCRdb table lists in-frame clones only, not all of them. From that table come the V and J calls and clone size; the DNA was used to work out D and trimming. The sample has roughly 120,000 clones, just over 90% seen once. With V trimmed by 3 bases and J by 0 bases, 1 base remained unmatched. The length of the CDR3 is 14 residues. Germline-derived CDR1 and CDR2 are LGHNA and YNFKEQ. The V call is TRBV4-2, the J call TRBJ2-7, with 8 positions matching TRBD1. The sequence derives from a human donor with active COVID-19. The donor label of this sample is uncertain. Material: peripheral blood. The DNA for the CDR3 is TGTGCCAGCAGCCATGGGACAGGCTCCTACGAGCAGTACTTC. This translates into CASSHGTGSYEQYF.